Listed below are T cell receptor beta chains from one sample, sequenced in a study of blood T cell repertoires in COVID-19. TCRdb keeps only in-frame clones here, not all; method: immunoSEQ multiplex PCR. The table lists 290,000 or so clones, roughly nine tenths of them singletons. Specimen: PBMCs or T cells enriched from blood (not recorded which). The receptors come from a woman aged 18-29 years who had recovered from COVID-19. Each CDR3 is given with its conserved first and last residue. The D gene is left open where the match is weak. Expanded clones get a size class; other rows say once, few or many, or leave the size out.

CDR3aa	CDR3nt	abundance	d_gene	v_gene	j_gene
CASSRGLAGPSYEQYF	TGTGCCAGCAGCAGGGGACTAGCGGGGCCGTCCTACGAGCAGTACTTC	.	TRBD2	TRBV7-2	TRBJ2-7
CASSFKDRDNEQFF	TGCGCCAGCAGCTTTAAAGACAGGGACAATGAGCAGTTCTTC	.	TRBD1	TRBV5-1	TRBJ2-1
CASSPGQGLAVNTEAFF	TGTGCCAGCTCACCCGGACAGGGGCTAGCGGTGAACACTGAAGCTTTCTTT	.	TRBD1	TRBV18	TRBJ1-1
CASSYQGEGYTF	TGTGCCAGCAGTTACCAGGGTGAAGGCTACACCTTC	.	.	TRBV12-3/TRBV12-4	TRBJ1-2
CASSQQRGPQETQYF	TGTGCCAGCAGCCAACAGCGGGGGCCGCAAGAGACCCAGTACTTC	.	TRBD2	TRBV3-1/TRBV3-2	TRBJ2-5
CASSPQVGPVASYGYTF	TGTGCCAGCAGCCCCCAAGTGGGCCCTGTCGCGAGCTATGGCTACACCTTC	few	.	TRBV7-9	TRBJ1-2
CASSASGTGELFF	TGTGCCAGTAGTGCGAGTGGTACCGGGGAGCTGTTTTTT	.	.	TRBV19	TRBJ2-2
CASSRQAVSTDTQYF	TGCGCCAGCAGCCGACAGGCAGTAAGCACAGATACGCAGTATTTT	.	.	TRBV5-1	TRBJ2-3
CASNPSGRAVNEQFF	TGTGCCAGCAACCCTAGCGGGAGGGCCGTGAATGAGCAGTTCTTC	.	TRBD2	TRBV5-4	TRBJ2-1
CASSYSAGANTEAFF	TGTGCCAGCAGTTACTCCGCAGGGGCGAACACTGAAGCTTTCTTT	.	.	TRBV6-2/TRBV6-3	TRBJ1-1
CSVIGGRSTEAFF	TGCAGCGTAATAGGGGGCCGGAGCACTGAAGCTTTCTTT	.	TRBD1	TRBV29-1	TRBJ1-1
CASSPIGQFNEQFF	TGTGCCAGCAGCCCCATCGGACAATTCAATGAGCAGTTCTTC	.	.	TRBV11-3	TRBJ2-1
CASRPSGGETEAFF	TGTGCCAGCAGGCCCTCAGGGGGCGAAACTGAAGCTTTCTTT	once	TRBD1	TRBV5-6	TRBJ1-1
CASSLYQVTEAFF	TGCGCCAGCAGCTTGTACCAGGTGACTGAAGCTTTCTTT	.	.	TRBV5-1	TRBJ1-1
CASSLIAGGPDTQYF	TGCGCCAGCAGCTTGATAGCGGGAGGGCCGGATACGCAGTATTTT	.	TRBD2	TRBV5-1	TRBJ2-3
CASSVGSGSFDEQFF	TGTGCCAGCAGTGTGGGTAGCGGGAGTTTCGATGAGCAGTTCTTC	.	TRBD2	TRBV6-4	TRBJ2-1
CAISGVNTEAFF	TGTGCCATCAGCGGGGTGAACACTGAAGCTTTCTTT	.	.	TRBV10-3	TRBJ1-1
CASSLDRRDRFFNQPQHF	TGTGCCAGCAGCTTAGATCGGCGAGACAGGTTTTTCAATCAGCCCCAGCATTTT	few	.	TRBV11-3	TRBJ1-5
CASSATATPPRSTQYF	TGTGCCAGCAGTGCGACAGCGACCCCCCCACGGAGTACGCAGTATTTT	.	.	TRBV2	TRBJ2-3
CASSGQGTVGEVNYGYTF	TGTGCCAGCAGTGGACAAGGGACAGTTGGGGAAGTTAACTATGGCTACACCTTC	.	TRBD1	TRBV28	TRBJ1-2
CASSPVPGTGGFHEQYF	TGTGCCAGCAGCCCCGTACCCGGGACAGGGGGCTTCCACGAGCAGTACTTC	.	TRBD1	TRBV5-4	TRBJ2-7
CASSSFSGRENEQFF	TGTGCCAGCAGTTCTTTTAGCGGGAGAGAAAATGAGCAGTTCTTC	once	TRBD2	TRBV6-2/TRBV6-3	TRBJ2-1
CASSRDRGRRLNTEAFF	TGTGCCAGCAGCCGGGACAGGGGGCGGCGATTGAACACTGAAGCTTTCTTT	.	TRBD1	TRBV3-1/TRBV3-2	TRBJ1-1
CASSPILGQATGTEAFF	TGTGCCAGCTCACCAATTTTAGGACAGGCGACGGGAACTGAAGCTTTCTTT	.	TRBD1	TRBV18	TRBJ1-1
CASTLGETSNLQETQYF	TGTGCCAGTACCCTGGGGGAGACTAGCAACCTCCAAGAGACCCAGTACTTC	.	TRBD2	TRBV2	TRBJ2-5
CASRVGGHTEAFF	TGTGCCAGCAGAGTAGGGGGACACACTGAAGCTTTCTTT	.	.	TRBV12-3/TRBV12-4	TRBJ1-1
CASTPTGGRTDTQYF	TGTGCCAGCACCCCGACAGGGGGCCGCACAGATACGCAGTATTTT	.	TRBD1	TRBV9	TRBJ2-3
CASSFLDKSYGYTF	TGTGCCAGCAGCTTCTTGGACAAATCGTATGGCTACACCTTC	few	.	TRBV7-9	TRBJ1-2